The sequence of this T cell receptor beta chain was determined in a study of shared clonotypes between healthy human individuals. The CDR3 is 15 amino acids. The ends lost 1 base at V and 6 bases at J; junction bases unmatched: 7. Germline assignment: CDR1 LGHNA and CDR2 YSLEER. Sequencing was performed with immunoSEQ multiplex PCR; in TCRdb, only in-frame clones are kept and a portion is missing. This table has roughly 1,100,000 clones, around 76% appearing once. This chain uses TRBV4-3 with TRBJ2-7; 9 bases align to TRBD1. The receptor's source is a man aged 18 to 29 in good health. Material for sequencing was memory CD4+ T cells sorted from blood. Regarding subset: CD45RA-negative fraction. The CDR3 loop is CASSQVGQGTAEQYF. Written as DNA, the CDR3 is TGCGCCAGCAGCCAAGTCGGACAGGGGACGGCCGAGCAGTACTTC.